This entry features one T cell receptor beta chain sequence. Clones were read by immunoSEQ multiplex PCR, and TCRdb kept only the in-frame ones, dropping some. The sample lists hundreds of thousands of clones; about 91% were seen once. These data originate in a study of shared clonotypes between healthy human individuals. Naive CD8 cells comprised CD45RO-negative, CCR7-positively selected cells, excluding terminally differentiated effector memory CD45RA+ cells. V was clipped by 5 bases and J by 10 bases; unmatched bases: 15. Germline V gene data show CDR1 as LNHDA and CDR2 as SQIVND (reference sequence). The CDR3 loop spans 16 amino acids.

Specimen: naive CD8+ T cells sorted from blood. The chain has TRBV19 and TRBJ2-1, with 9 bases matching TRBD1. The receptor was isolated from a young man in good health. The CDR3 bases are TGTGCCAGTAGTGACGGACAGGGGCAGGACTGGGGGGAGCAGTTCTTC. It translates to CASSDGQGQDWGEQFF.